A single sample gave rise to the 30 T cell receptor beta chains below, sequenced in a study of shared clonotypes between healthy human individuals. The method was immunoSEQ multiplex PCR; TCRdb's version includes in-frame clones alone and lacks a portion of them. The data contain approximately 2.4 million clones, 95% of them singletons. Specimen: naive CD4+ T cells sorted from blood. The subset denotes: CD45RA+ positively selected. Every receptor here comes from a man aged 18 to 29 in good health.

This clone was found once. The chain links TRBV7-2 to TRBJ2-7; 7 nucleotides agree with TRBD2. The length of the CDR3 is 14 residues. The V gene end was trimmed by 4 bases and the J gene end by 4 bases; junction bases not matched to a gene: 7. The germline V gene has CDR1 SGHTA and CDR2 FQGNSA. This chain's CDR3 is CASSSGGSTYEQYF. The CDR3 DNA reads TGTGCCAGCAGCTCCGGCGGGAGTACTTACGAGCAGTACTTC. Full variable domain (missing parts from reference TRBV7-2 and TRBJ2-7): GAGVSQSPSNKVTEKGKDVELRCDPISGHTALYWYRQSLGQGLEFLIYFQGNSAPDKSGLPSDRFSAERTGGSVSTLTIQRTQQEDSAVYLCASSSGGSTYEQYFGPGTRLTVT.

Details on this clone: Different DNA sequences within this sample yield the same CDR3. V and J are TRBV30 and TRBJ2-6, with D perhaps matching TRBD1 or TRBD2 (6 bases each). This CDR3 is built from 17 residues. Germline values: CDR1 GTSNPN, CDR2 SVGIG (reference sequence). V was clipped by 4 bases and J by 0 bases, with 16 bases between them. CDR3 sequence: CAWTQGLTSSGANVLTF. The CDR3 DNA follows: TGTGCCTGGACACAGGGACTTACGAGCTCTGGGGCCAACGTCCTGACTTTC.

This chain's CDR3 is CASRRTDSRSYNEQFF. In DNA, the CDR3 is TGTGCCAGCAGAAGGACAGATAGCAGGTCCTACAATGAGCAGTTCTTC. J is TRBJ2-1 and V is TRBV11-2, with a tentative D call TRBD1 (6 bases). CDR3 length: 16 amino acids. V lost 6 bases to trimming and J lost 1 base, with 16 bases between them. In germline, CDR1 is SGHAT, CDR2 FQNNGV.

This chain uses TRBV5-1 with TRBJ2-3; 8 bases line up with TRBD1. CDR1 is SGHRS and CDR2 is YFSETQ in the germline V gene. V shed 4 bases, J shed 1 base, and the junction held 5 bases outside the gene matches. This CDR3 region has 15 residues. CDR3: CASSGGQDRTDTQYF. For the CDR3, the DNA is TGCGCCAGCAGCGGGGGACAGGACCGCACAGATACGCAGTATTTT. Full variable domain (outside the CDR3, taken from reference TRBV5-1 and TRBJ2-3): KAGVTQTPRYLIKTRGQQVTLSCSPISGHRSVSWYQQTPGQGLQFLFEYFSETQRNKGNFPGRFSGRQFSNSRSEMNVSTLELGDSALYLCASSGGQDRTDTQYFGPGTRLTVL.

The chain has TRBV10-3 and TRBJ1-1, with a tentative D call TRBD1 (6 bases). The V and J ends lost 5 bases and 4 bases respectively, with 11 bases between them. From germline, CDR1 is ENHRY and CDR2 SYGVKD. The length of the CDR3 is 13 residues. The CDR3 is CAISSGVGTEAFF. The CDR3, as DNA: TGTGCCATCAGTTCAGGGGTGGGCACTGAAGCTTTCTTT.

The chain recombines TRBV18 with TRBJ1-1; perhaps TRBD1 as D (5 bases). Germline V gene lookup returns CDR1 KGHSH and CDR2 LQKENI. Trimming removed 4 bases from V and 7 bases from J, with 16 bases in between. The CDR3 contains 14 residues. CDR3 protein: CASSLREGKFEAFF. Here the CDR3 DNA reads TGTGCCAGCTCACTCCGCGAGGGGAAATTTGAAGCTTTCTTT.

The CDR3 sequence: CASSHGSPYEQYF. DNA for the CDR3: TGTGCCAGCAGCCATGGTTCCCCCTACGAGCAGTACTTC. This sequence joins TRBV14 and TRBJ2-7; D gene unclear. Germline CDR1 and CDR2: SGHDN and FVKESK. The CDR3 covers 13 residues. Trimming removed 3 bases from V and 2 bases from J, with 8 bases in between.

This chain uses TRBV7-6 with TRBJ2-5, with D unclear. The V gene's germline CDR1 is SGHVS and CDR2 FNYEAQ. There are 14 residues in the CDR3. V dropped 5 bases and J dropped 3 bases, with 13 bases sitting between them. The CDR3 region is CASSHGRREETQYF. In DNA, the CDR3 is TGTGCCAGCAGCCATGGCCGCCGGGAAGAGACCCAGTACTTC.

This chain uses TRBV18 with TRBJ2-5; possibly TRBD2 for D (6 bases). The CDR3 covers 16 residues. CDR1 KGHSH and CDR2 LQKENI come from the germline V gene. V was clipped by 6 bases and J by 4 bases, with 21 bases between them. CDR3 coding DNA: TGTGCCAGCTCCCCCTGGAGGGGCGCCGACGGAGAGACCCAGTACTTC. Its translation is CASSPWRGADGETQYF.

The chain is built from TRBV7-9 and TRBJ2-5, with D perhaps TRBD1 (6 bases). V was pared by 7 bases and J by 5 bases, with 8 bases between. Germline CDR1 and CDR2: SEHNR and FQNEAQ (reference sequence). The CDR3 contains 11 residues. The CDR3 region has the DNA TGTGCCAGCAAAACAGGGGAGACCCAGTACTTC. Amino acid sequence: CASKTGETQYF.

This clone was observed a single time. CDR3 sequence reads: CASSRLPDRREQYF. The CDR3 nucleotides are TGTGCCAGCAGCCGTTTACCGGACCGGCGCGAGCAGTACTTC. This sequence joins TRBV13 and TRBJ2-7; no clear D gene. CDR1 is PRHDT, CDR2 FYEKMQ, per germline (reference sequence). Deletions cut 5 bases from V and 6 bases from J, with 17 bases between. This CDR3 has 14 residues.

The rearrangement uses TRBV6-1 and TRBJ2-7; D is uncertain. The CDR3 is 13 amino acids. Trimming cost V 5 bases and J 6 bases, with 14 bases left between them. Per the germline V gene, CDR1 is MNHNS and CDR2 is SASEGT. DNA for the CDR3: TGTGCCAGCAGTTCCCCTTTAGTGGGCGAGCAGTACTTC. Translated: CASSSPLVGEQYF.

The CDR3 is CASSPSGGAMETQYF. For the CDR3, the DNA is TGTGCCAGTAGCCCTAGCGGGGGGGCCATGGAGACCCAGTACTTC. J is TRBJ2-5 and V is TRBV19, with 12 bases identical to TRBD2. The CDR3 sequence is 15 residues long. Germline V lookup: CDR1 LNHDA, CDR2 SQIVND (reference sequence). V shed 6 bases, J shed 5 bases, and the junction held 7 bases outside the gene matches. The full variable domain, with the rest looked up from reference TRBV19 and TRBJ2-5, is DGGITQSPKYLFRKEGQNVTLSCEQNLNHDAMYWYRQDPGQGLRLIYYSQIVNDFQKGDIAEGYSVSREKKESFPLTVTSAQKNPTAFYLCASSPSGGAMETQYFGPGTRLLVL.

This clone was seen a single time. The V call is TRBV11-2, the J call TRBJ2-7, with D tentatively TRBD2 (6 bases). V lost 4 bases and J 0 bases, leaving 16 bases between the germline ends. The CDR3 loop spans 16 amino acids. Germline assignment: CDR1 SGHAT and CDR2 FQNNGV. The CDR3 DNA follows: TGTGCCAGCAGCTACGATAGCGGCCCCTTCTCCTACGAGCAGTACTTC. It is translated as CASSYDSGPFSYEQYF.

V and J are TRBV6-1 and TRBJ1-1, with 7 nucleotides matching TRBD1. Trimming cost V 6 bases and J 0 bases; bases outside gene matches: 1. Per the germline V gene, CDR1 is MNHNS and CDR2 is SASEGT. CDR3 length: 13 residues. CDR3 protein: CASRGQMNTEAFF. The CDR3 coding sequence is TGTGCCAGCAGGGGACAGATGAACACTGAAGCTTTCTTT.

V gene TRBV30 combines with J gene TRBJ2-7; TRBD1 is a possible D gene (5 bases). CDR1 is GTSNPN, CDR2 SVGIG, per germline (reference sequence). Trimming took 1 base from V and 1 from J, leaving 11 bases between them. This CDR3 is built from 14 residues. CDR3 in DNA: TGTGCCTGGAGTGAGAAGGGGCAGTCCTACGAGCAGTACTTC. Translated: CAWSEKGQSYEQYF. The full variable domain, rest sourced from reference TRBV30 and TRBJ2-7, is SQTIHQWPATLVQPVGSPLSLECTVEGTSNPNLYWYRQAAGRGLQLLFYSVGIGQISSEVPQNLSASRPQDRQFILSSKKLLLSDSGFYLCAWSEKGQSYEQYFGPGTRLTVT.

This rearrangement joins TRBV7-2 to TRBJ1-5; D call uncertain. This CDR3 has 14 residues. Germline CDR1 and CDR2: SGHTA and FQGNSA. The ends were cut back, 0 bases at V and 5 bases at J, with 8 bases in the middle. CDR3 in amino acids: CASSLALGDQPQHF. The CDR3 bases are TGTGCCAGCAGCTTAGCGCTGGGAGATCAGCCCCAGCATTTT.

In its sample, this clone was seen a few times. This sequence joins TRBV30 and TRBJ1-1; D is unresolved. In germline, CDR1 is GTSNPN, CDR2 SVGIG (reference sequence). V gave up 1 base and J gave up 6 bases, with 6 bases separating them. This CDR3 region has 11 residues. The CDR3 reads CAWSDTSEAFF. Here the CDR3 DNA reads TGTGCCTGGAGTGATACCTCTGAAGCTTTCTTT.

The chain carries TRBV19 and TRBJ2-7, with D uncertain. In germline, CDR1 is LNHDA, CDR2 SQIVND (reference sequence). Trimming removed 5 bases at V and 3 bases at J, with 17 bases between. The CDR3 totals 15 residues. The CDR3 nucleotides are TGTGCCAGTAGTGCCACCCCCGGGCCAATCTACGAGCAGTACTTC. It is translated as CASSATPGPIYEQYF. The whole variable domain, remainder taken from reference TRBV19 and TRBJ2-7, is DGGITQSPKYLFRKEGQNVTLSCEQNLNHDAMYWYRQDPGQGLRLIYYSQIVNDFQKGDIAEGYSVSREKKESFPLTVTSAQKNPTAFYLCASSATPGPIYEQYFGPGTRLTVT.

This sequence joins TRBV7-2 and TRBJ1-5; a possible D gene is TRBD1 (5 bases). Germline CDR1 is SGHTA and CDR2 is FQGNSA. The CDR3 totals 17 residues. V lost 1 base and J lost 0, with 13 bases in between. CDR3 in amino acids: CASSLVSGSLSNQPQHF. The CDR3 nucleotides read TGTGCCAGCAGCTTAGTTTCAGGGAGCCTTAGCAATCAGCCCCAGCATTTT.

The chain couples TRBV5-1 to TRBJ2-5, with 7 bases fitting TRBD2. Germline CDR1 reads SGHRS; CDR2 reads YFSETQ. Unmatched junction bases numbered 7, after V lost 3 bases and J lost 2 bases. This CDR3 comprises 15 residues. The DNA of the CDR3 is TGCGCCAGCAGCTCAGCGGGGCTAGAGCAAGAGACCCAGTACTTC. It encodes CASSSAGLEQETQYF.

This chain joins TRBV7-2 and TRBJ2-7, with 13 nucleotides matching TRBD2. Trimming cost V 6 bases and J 1 base; bases outside gene matches: 6. The CDR3 spans 16 residues. The germline V gene has CDR1 SGHTA and CDR2 FQGNSA. CDR3 sequence: CASRSGLAGTSYEQYF. CDR3 sequence (DNA): TGTGCCAGCAGGTCGGGACTAGCGGGAACGTCCTACGAGCAGTACTTC.

With respect to this clone: Other DNA sequences of this sample code for an identical CDR3. The J gene is TRBJ1-5, the V gene TRBV6-6, with D possibly TRBD1 on 6 matching bases. Trimming cost V 6 bases and J 0 bases, with 9 bases left between them. CDR1 and CDR2 (germline): MNHNY, SVGAGI (reference sequence). This CDR3 is built from 14 residues. CDR3 nucleotides: TGTGCCAGCAGCTCAGGGGTTAGCAATCAGCCCCAGCATTTT. It is translated as CASSSGVSNQPQHF.

The V and J genes are TRBV29-1 and TRBJ1-1; 8 bases agree with TRBD1. The CDR3 has 15 amino acids. V lost 7 bases and J lost 0; bases outside the gene matches: 10. From germline, CDR1 is SQVTM and CDR2 ANQGSEA. The CDR3 DNA follows: TGCAGCGCAGTCCGAGACAGGGGTATGAACACTGAAGCTTTCTTT. It encodes CSAVRDRGMNTEAFF.

This chain uses TRBV18 with TRBJ1-5, with unresolved D. This CDR3 is 14 amino acids long. Trimming took off 0 bases at V and 10 bases at J, with 13 bases between the two ends. CDR1 is KGHSH, CDR2 LQKENI, per germline. The CDR3 DNA sequence: TGTGCCAGCTCACCACCGGCGGCACAAAGCCCCCAGCATTTT. Translation gives CASSPPAAQSPQHF.

The chain has TRBV6-4 and TRBJ2-7, with D hard to call. The CDR3 sequence is 10 residues long. V lost 2 bases, J lost 8 bases, and 4 bases lay in between. CDR1 and CDR2 (germline): MRHNA, SNTAGT. The CDR3 bases are TGTGCCAGCAGTGACGTTAAGCAGTACTTC. As protein: CASSDVKQYF.

The chain recombines TRBV20-1 with TRBJ2-7; D remains ambiguous. CDR1 and CDR2 from the germline V gene are DFQATT and SNEGSKA (reference sequence). There are 11 residues in the CDR3. The V gene lost 6 bases and the J gene lost 3 bases, with 9 bases spanning the gap. The CDR3 DNA reads TGCAGTGCCTTTAGGGACTACGAGCAGTACTTC. It encodes CSAFRDYEQYF.

The V call is TRBV6-1, the J call TRBJ1-1; 7 bases map to TRBD1. The trim removed 4 bases at V and 5 bases at J, leaving 10 bases unmatched. The CDR3 sequence is 15 residues long. The V gene's germline CDR1 is MNHNS and CDR2 SASEGT. CDR3 in DNA: TGTGCCAGCAGTGGCGGGGACAGCCCAACGACTGAAGCTTTCTTT. Translating it yields CASSGGDSPTTEAFF.

A single count supports this clone. This chain uses TRBV5-1 with TRBJ2-2, with 9 bases that match TRBD1. In germline, CDR1 is SGHRS, CDR2 YFSETQ. The CDR3 totals 17 residues. J gave up 4 bases and V 2 bases, and 9 bases lay outside the gene matches. The CDR3 DNA reads as TGCGCCAGCAGCTTCCCGGGACAGGGACTGTTCACCGGGGAGCTGTTTTTT. Translation gives CASSFPGQGLFTGELFF.

CDR3 protein: CASSLETSGIDTQYF. The CDR3 DNA reads TGTGCCAGCAGCTTAGAGACTAGCGGGATAGATACGCAGTATTTT. The V call is TRBV7-2, the J call TRBJ2-3; 11 positions agree with TRBD2. CDR1 is SGHTA, CDR2 FQGNSA, per germline. The CDR3 is 15 residues long. V shed 1 base, J shed 5 bases, and the junction held 2 bases outside the gene matches.